This entry lists 23 T cell receptor beta chains sequenced from one sample in a study of cytomegalovirus exposure and HLA in healthy donors. PCR employed 60 Vbeta and 13 Jbeta primers. Sequenced by immunoSEQ multiplex PCR; TCRdb stores in-frame clones only, minus some. The repertoire holds approximately 150,000 clones, 76% seen once, with 2.5% to 3.5% in the top ten. The specimen was PBMCs. These receptors were taken from a male donor in good health and CMV-seronegative.

The J gene is TRBJ2-7, the V gene TRBV2; 10 bases are shared with TRBD1. V lost 2 bases and J lost 2; bases outside the gene matches: 3. Germline V lookup: CDR1 SNHLY, CDR2 FYNNEI. The CDR3 has 15 residues. The CDR3 loop is CASSEMGQGPYEQYF. CDR3 nucleotide sequence: TGTGCCAGCAGTGAAATGGGACAGGGGCCCTACGAGCAGTACTTC.

The chain uses TRBV28 and TRBJ1-5; 8 nucleotides match TRBD1. Trimming at V came to 7 bases and at J to 7 bases, leaving 12 bases not matched to a gene. CDR3 length: 15 amino acids. Germline CDR1 MDHEN, CDR2 SYDVKM. The CDR3 DNA is TGTGCCAGCAACCCTCAGTCAGGGGGCGGGCAGCCCCAGCATTTT. It codes for CASNPQSGGGQPQHF.

The V call is TRBV4-1, the J call TRBJ2-7, with D perhaps matching TRBD1 (6 bases). V gave up 0 bases and J gave up 2 bases, with 8 bases separating them. Germline V gives CDR1 MGHRA, CDR2 YSYEKL. The CDR3 runs to 14 residues. The CDR3 spells CASSQEGAAYEQYF. CDR3 nucleotide sequence: TGCGCCAGCAGCCAAGAGGGGGCAGCCTACGAGCAGTACTTC.

This chain joins TRBV28 and TRBJ2-3; D is unclear. Germline values: CDR1 MDHEN, CDR2 SYDVKM. This CDR3 comprises 15 residues. Trimming left V 8 bases short and J 2 bases short, with 17 bases between. This CDR3 is CASSTFVKTTDTQYF. In DNA, the CDR3 is TGTGCCAGCTCGACTTTCGTCAAGACCACAGATACGCAGTATTTT.

The count of this clone is one. The rearrangement joins TRBV6-1 to TRBJ2-2; D is possibly TRBD1 (6 bases). The CDR3 sequence is 14 residues long. Germline V lookup: CDR1 MNHNS, CDR2 SASEGT. V lost 5 bases and J 6 bases, leaving 13 bases between the germline ends. The CDR3 region has the DNA TGTGCCAGCAGTAAAGGGACAATCGCCGGGGAGCTGTTTTTT. It specifies CASSKGTIAGELFF.

Of note for this clone: The sample carries other DNA sequences with the same CDR3. This chain joins TRBV27 and TRBJ2-7; D may be TRBD1 (5 bases). V was shortened by 4 bases and J by 1 base, with 17 bases between the two germline ends. CDR3 length: 16 residues. Germline CDR1 MNHEY, CDR2 SMNVEV (reference sequence). The CDR3 DNA reads as TGTGCCAGCAGTTCAAGGGGCCTCCTCCTTTCCTACGAGCAGTACTTC. Residues: CASSSRGLLLSYEQYF.

The chain is built from TRBV25-1 and TRBJ2-5, with 7 bases that match TRBD1. The CDR3 contains 15 residues. V lost 2 bases, J lost 2 bases, and 5 bases stayed unmatched. Per germline, CDR1 MGHDK and CDR2 SYGVNS. The CDR3 sequence is CASSEPRDRQETQYF. In DNA form, the CDR3 reads TGTGCCAGCAGTGAACCCCGGGACAGACAAGAGACCCAGTACTTC.

This clone was detected only a few times. The chain employs TRBV28 and TRBJ1-5; D not resolved. The V and J ends lost 3 bases and 8 bases respectively, with 14 bases between them. Germline V CDR1 and CDR2: MDHEN, SYDVKM. CDR3 length: 14 amino acids. The DNA of the CDR3 is TGTGCCAGCAGTTTGAACGGGTTAAGGAAGCCCCAGCATTTT. Its translation: CASSLNGLRKPQHF.

This clone showed up just a few times. In DNA, the CDR3 is TGTGCCAGCAGTCCTTCCTCGGGAGAGCCGTACAATGAGCAGTTCTTC. Translating gives CASSPSSGEPYNEQFF. The chain recombines TRBV2 with TRBJ2-1, with D possibly being TRBD2 (6 bases). The germline CDR1 and CDR2 sequences are SNHLY and FYNNEI. V dropped 5 bases and J dropped 4 bases, with 18 bases sitting between them. CDR3 length equals 16 residues. Full variable domain (remainder filled in from reference TRBV2 and TRBJ2-1): EPEVTQTPSHQVTQMGQEVILRCVPISNHLYFYWYRQILGQKVEFLVSFYNNEISEKSEIFDDQFSVERPDGSNFTLKIRSTKLEDSAMYFCASSPSSGEPYNEQFFGPGTRLTVL.

The gene calls are TRBV28 and TRBJ2-5, with D unresolved. This CDR3 region has 13 residues. V lost 6 bases and J lost 3, with 11 bases in between. Germline V lookup: CDR1 MDHEN, CDR2 SYDVKM. CDR3: CASSRRVEETQYF. CDR3 in DNA: TGTGCCAGCAGCAGGCGCGTGGAAGAGACCCAGTACTTC.

The rearrangement uses TRBV11-3 and TRBJ1-1; D is possibly TRBD1 (5 bases). Trimming shortened V by 4 bases and J by 7 bases, and 16 bases separated the two germline ends. The CDR3 covers 14 residues. The germline V gene has CDR1 SGHNT and CDR2 YENEEA. In DNA, the CDR3 is TGTGCCAGCAGCTCCGTGGGGGGTAGTAGTGAAGCTTTCTTT. Protein sequence: CASSSVGGSSEAFF. The entire variable domain, with the rest obtained from reference TRBV11-3 and TRBJ1-1, is as follows: EAGVVQSPRYKIIEKKQPVAFWCNPISGHNTLYWYLQNLGQGPELLIRYENEEAVDDSQLPKDRFSAERLKGVDSTLKIQPAELGDSAVYLCASSSVGGSSEAFFGQGTRLTVV.

This CDR3 reads CASSQGRGEAETQYF. The CDR3, as DNA: TGCGCCAGCAGCCAAGGGCGAGGGGAGGCAGAGACCCAGTACTTC. V usage is TRBV4-1 and J usage is TRBJ2-5, with D tentatively TRBD2 (6 bases). Germline lookup yields CDR1 MGHRA and CDR2 YSYEKL. The CDR3 runs 15 residues. V shed 1 base and J shed 4 bases, with 13 bases lying between them.

The J gene is TRBJ2-1, the V gene TRBV9; 9 bases line up with TRBD2. The J segment lost 4 bases and the V segment lost 0 bases, leaving 8 bases of the junction unmatched. This CDR3 comprises 17 residues. The germline V gene has CDR1 SGDLS and CDR2 YYNGEE. CDR3 bases: TGTGCCAGCAGCGTAGATTTCGCGGGGGGGTCGTACAATGAGCAGTTCTTC. Protein product: CASSVDFAGGSYNEQFF. The full variable domain, completed using reference TRBV9 and TRBJ2-1, is DSGVTQTPKHLITATGQRVTLRCSPRSGDLSVYWYQQSLDQGLQFLIQYYNGEERAKGNILERFSAQQFPDLHSELNLSSLELGDSALYFCASSVDFAGGSYNEQFFGPGTRLTVL.

The chain uses TRBV5-6 and TRBJ2-1, with TRBD1 matching over 9 bases. Germline V gives CDR1 SGHDT, CDR2 YYEEEE. V shed 2 bases and J 5 bases; nucleotides not matched to a gene: 5. This CDR3 has 15 amino acids. The CDR3: CASSFRTGAHNEQFF. DNA for the CDR3: TGTGCCAGCAGCTTTCGGACAGGGGCCCACAATGAGCAGTTCTTC.

The rearrangement uses TRBV7-3 and TRBJ2-2; 9 bases map to TRBD1. The CDR3 is made up of 18 amino acids. Germline V gene sequence: CDR1 SGHTA, CDR2 FQGTGA. The V segment lost 5 bases and the J segment 7 bases; nucleotides outside the gene matches: 17. CDR3 in DNA: TGTGCCAGCAGCCGAACGCAGATTAGGGACAGGGAGAGCGGGGAGCTGTTTTTT. It specifies CASSRTQIRDRESGELFF.

The chain uses TRBV7-9 and TRBJ2-3, with TRBD2 identical over 8 bases. The CDR3 has 17 amino acids. From germline, CDR1 is SEHNR and CDR2 FQNEAQ (reference sequence). V was pared by 5 bases and J by 0 bases, with 10 bases of the junction left unmatched. Written as DNA, the CDR3 is TGTGCCAGCAGCCGAACGAGGCTAGCGGGCAGCACAGATACGCAGTATTTT. Translating it yields CASSRTRLAGSTDTQYF.

In its sample, this clone was seen once. V and J are TRBV27 and TRBJ1-1, with D perhaps TRBD1 (6 bases). The germline V gene has CDR1 MNHEY and CDR2 SMNVEV (reference sequence). The CDR3 length is 14 residues. The germline V and J ends were trimmed by 3 bases and 0 bases, with 8 bases remaining between them. CDR3 in amino acids: CASSFRGLNTEAFF. The DNA for the CDR3 is TGTGCCAGCAGTTTCAGGGGACTGAACACTGAAGCTTTCTTT.

The chain joins TRBV2 to TRBJ2-4, with TRBD1 as a possible D gene (6 bases). Germline V CDR1 and CDR2: SNHLY, FYNNEI. Trimming cost V 7 bases and J 1 base, with 14 bases left between them. CDR3 length: 15 residues. The CDR3 sequence is CASIQGQSAKNIQYF. CDR3 nucleotides: TGTGCCAGCATCCAGGGACAATCCGCCAAAAACATTCAGTACTTC.

V gene TRBV19 combines with J gene TRBJ1-2, with TRBD1 matching over 7 bases. The CDR3 consists of 15 residues. V was pared by 6 bases and J by 4 bases, with 11 bases of the junction left unmatched. The germline CDR1 and CDR2 sequences are LNHDA and SQIVND (reference sequence). The CDR3 sequence is CASSTTGEYGYGYTF. As DNA, the CDR3 is TGTGCCAGTAGCACTACAGGGGAGTACGGCTATGGCTACACCTTC.

The chain joins TRBV7-9 to TRBJ2-7; D gene ambiguous. Trimming stripped 3 bases from V and 5 bases from J, with 5 bases between. From germline, CDR1 is SEHNR and CDR2 FQNEAQ (reference sequence). The CDR3 is made up of 11 amino acids. The CDR3 DNA sequence: TGTGCCAGCAGCTTGTTAAACGAGCAGTACTTC. This encodes CASSLLNEQYF.

The chain carries TRBV27 and TRBJ1-5, with TRBD1 matching 9 bases. Looked up from germline, CDR1 is MNHEY and CDR2 is SMNVEV (reference sequence). The CDR3 loop spans 19 amino acids. Trimming took 5 bases from V and 3 from J; bases not matched to a gene: 17. CDR3 nucleotides: TGTGCCAGCAGTCCCTATCTGCACTCGGGACAGGGAGACAATCAGCCCCAGCATTTT. It codes for CASSPYLHSGQGDNQPQHF.

This clone was observed a single time. Other DNA sequences within the sample encode an identical CDR3. The chain uses TRBV27 and TRBJ1-1; a weak D match, TRBD1 (5 bases). The CDR3 spans 13 residues. Germline CDR1 and CDR2: MNHEY and SMNVEV (reference sequence). The V gene lost 3 bases and the J gene lost 3 bases, with 8 bases spanning the gap. CDR3 protein: CASSLSRDTEAFF. The CDR3 DNA sequence: TGTGCCAGCAGTTTGTCCAGGGACACTGAAGCTTTCTTT.

The gene calls are TRBV5-4 and TRBJ2-2; TRBD1 agrees at 8 bases. The CDR3 totals 13 residues. Germline CDR1 reads SGHNT; CDR2 reads YYREEE (reference sequence). J lost 4 bases, V lost 7 bases, and 3 bases had no gene match. CDR3 nucleotides: TGTGCCAGCGGGGACAGGACCACCGGGGAGCTGTTTTTT. The encoded protein is CASGDRTTGELFF.